This record covers a single TCR beta chain. The antigen is unknown. Extraction of RNA preceded its reverse transcription into cDNA, which served as the sequencing template. The assay was immunoSEQ multiplex PCR, and TCRdb's table has in-frame clones only and misses some. The sample has some 150,000 clones; 58% are singletons. The sample comes from a study of CD8+ T cells in alopecia areata. Study-wide findings and caveats: Many expanded lesional clones persisted in scalp and blood during tofacitinib treatment.

Per germline, CDR1 SGHRS and CDR2 YFSETQ. The CDR3 runs to 15 residues. V lost 2 bases, J lost 1 base, and 11 bases lay in between. Treatment specified: oral pan-JAK inhibitor, 5-10 mg twice daily. The sample was CD4+ T cells sorted from blood, taken between weeks 55 and 65, from a patient treated with tofacitinib. The receptor comes from a human donor with alopecia areata. The chain is built from TRBV5-1 and TRBJ2-3, with D possibly matching TRBD2 (6 bases). CDR3 region: CASSFSSSGTDTQYF. DNA for the CDR3: TGCGCCAGCAGCTTTAGTTCTAGCGGCACAGATACGCAGTATTTT. Filled out from reference TRBV5-1 and TRBJ2-3, the complete variable domain reads KAGVTQTPRYLIKTRGQQVTLSCSPISGHRSVSWYQQTPGQGLQFLFEYFSETQRNKGNFPGRFSGRQFSNSRSEMNVSTLELGDSALYLCASSFSSSGTDTQYFGPGTRLTVL.